Listed below are T cell receptor beta chains from one sample, sequenced in a study of vaccination effects on CD4 cells after COVID-19. The protocol was immunoSEQ multiplex PCR, while the TCRdb copy is restricted to in-frame clones and leaves out a portion. Altogether roughly 30,000 clones are present, just over 70% being singletons, with the ten largest covering less than 35%. These receptors' targets are unknown. The material was CD4+ T cells from PBMCs cultured with a peptide pool, obtained before COVID-19 vaccination. The receptors originated from a human donor who had a prior SARS-CoV-2 infection. Each CDR3 is given with its conserved first and last residue. The order of the fields is V gene, clone size, D gene, J gene, CDR3 length, CDR3 DNA, CDR3 protein. The D gene is left open where the match is weak. Clone size, where shown, is once, few, many, or a class for clones that have expanded.

V gene: TRBV4-2; clone size: .; D gene: TRBD2; J gene: TRBJ2-7; CDR3 length: 15; CDR3 DNA: TGTGCCAGCAGCCACCCTGCGGGGGGCCTAACCGAGCAGTACTTC; CDR3 protein: CASSHPAGGLTEQYF
V gene: TRBV19; clone size: .; D gene: TRBD1; J gene: TRBJ2-5; CDR3 length: 14; CDR3 DNA: TGTGCCACCACGGACAGGGGGTATCAAGAGACCCAGTACTTC; CDR3 protein: CATTDRGYQETQYF
V gene: TRBV2; clone size: .; D gene: .; J gene: TRBJ2-7; CDR3 length: 14; CDR3 DNA: TGTGCCAGCTCATCGGAGGGGGGCAACTACGAGCAGTACTTC; CDR3 protein: CASSSEGGNYEQYF
V gene: TRBV3-1/TRBV3-2; clone size: .; D gene: .; J gene: TRBJ1-1; CDR3 length: 13; CDR3 DNA: TGTGCCAGCAGCCCAGACACCTACACTGAAGCTTTCTTT; CDR3 protein: CASSPDTYTEAFF
V gene: TRBV28; clone size: .; D gene: .; J gene: TRBJ1-1; CDR3 length: 15; CDR3 DNA: TGTGCCAGCAGTCCCCCAGGCGGGGTGAACACTGAAGCTTTCTTT; CDR3 protein: CASSPPGGVNTEAFF
V gene: TRBV7-2; clone size: .; D gene: TRBD1; J gene: TRBJ2-5; CDR3 length: 18; CDR3 DNA: TGTGCCAGCAGCTTATATTTCACAGGGGGGTTGGTTGGAGAGACCCAGTACTTC; CDR3 protein: CASSLYFTGGLVGETQYF
V gene: TRBV5-1; clone size: once; D gene: .; J gene: TRBJ2-5; CDR3 length: 14; CDR3 DNA: TGCGCCAGCAGCTTAACAGCCAACCAAGAGACCCAGTACTTC; CDR3 protein: CASSLTANQETQYF
V gene: TRBV19; clone size: .; D gene: .; J gene: TRBJ2-1; CDR3 length: 15; CDR3 DNA: TGTGCCAGTAGTAGACTGGAGCGATCGGCAAATGAGCAGTTCTTC; CDR3 protein: CASSRLERSANEQFF
V gene: TRBV9; clone size: .; D gene: .; J gene: TRBJ1-3; CDR3 length: 14; CDR3 DNA: TGTGCCAGCAGCGCCGGGGGATATGGAAACACCATATATTTT; CDR3 protein: CASSAGGYGNTIYF
V gene: TRBV5-1; clone size: .; D gene: TRBD1; J gene: TRBJ1-6; CDR3 length: 13; CDR3 DNA: TGCGCCAGCAGCCCTCAACCGGGACAGGCGCTCCACTTT; CDR3 protein: CASSPQPGQALHF
V gene: TRBV29-1; clone size: .; D gene: TRBD1; J gene: TRBJ2-5; CDR3 length: 15; CDR3 DNA: TGCAGCGTTGAGGGGGGACAGGGGGCAAGGGAGACCCAGTACTTC; CDR3 protein: CSVEGGQGARETQYF
V gene: TRBV7-9; clone size: .; D gene: TRBD1; J gene: TRBJ1-1; CDR3 length: 14; CDR3 DNA: TGTGCCAGCAGCTTGGGACAGCTGAACACTGAAGCTTTCTTT; CDR3 protein: CASSLGQLNTEAFF
V gene: TRBV2; clone size: .; D gene: TRBD2; J gene: TRBJ2-5; CDR3 length: 13; CDR3 DNA: TGTGCCAGCACCCGAACGCGGGGGGGCCCCCAGTACTTC; CDR3 protein: CASTRTRGGPQYF
V gene: TRBV28; clone size: .; D gene: .; J gene: TRBJ1-2; CDR3 length: 12; CDR3 DNA: TGTGCCAGCAGTTGGGACATCTATGGCTACACCTTC; CDR3 protein: CASSWDIYGYTF
V gene: TRBV5-5; clone size: .; D gene: TRBD2; J gene: TRBJ2-1; CDR3 length: 15; CDR3 DNA: TGTGCCAGCAGCTTGGGCGGGGGGCTTATCAATGAGCAGTTCTTC; CDR3 protein: CASSLGGGLINEQFF
V gene: TRBV20-1; clone size: .; D gene: .; J gene: TRBJ1-1; CDR3 length: 13; CDR3 DNA: TGCAGTGCTAGTGTAGGGGGACGGACTGAAGCTTTCTTT; CDR3 protein: CSASVGGRTEAFF
V gene: TRBV5-4; clone size: .; D gene: TRBD2; J gene: TRBJ2-3; CDR3 length: 18; CDR3 DNA: TGTGCTCCCGGAGGGCCCTACGGCGGGGGGCCCAGCACAGATACGCAGTATTTT; CDR3 protein: CAPGGPYGGGPSTDTQYF
V gene: TRBV5-4; clone size: .; D gene: .; J gene: TRBJ2-1; CDR3 length: 14; CDR3 DNA: TGTGCCAGCAGCTTTAGATCGTCCTACAATGAGCAGTTCTTC; CDR3 protein: CASSFRSSYNEQFF
V gene: TRBV19; clone size: .; D gene: .; J gene: TRBJ1-2; CDR3 length: 12; CDR3 DNA: TGTGCCAGTGCCCCATTCGGCTATGGCTACACCTTC; CDR3 protein: CASAPFGYGYTF
V gene: TRBV9; clone size: .; D gene: TRBD2; J gene: TRBJ2-7; CDR3 length: 16; CDR3 DNA: TGTGCCAGCAGCGTCCTTGACGGGGAGGGCACCTACGAGCAGTACTTC; CDR3 protein: CASSVLDGEGTYEQYF
V gene: TRBV6-5; clone size: .; D gene: TRBD2; J gene: TRBJ2-6; CDR3 length: 16; CDR3 DNA: TGTGCCAGCAGTTACCTTAGCGGGATTGGGGCCAACGTCCTGACTTTC; CDR3 protein: CASSYLSGIGANVLTF
V gene: TRBV19; clone size: .; D gene: .; J gene: TRBJ1-2; CDR3 length: 13; CDR3 DNA: TGTGCCAGTAGTATAGGGCGGGGCAGTGGCTACACCTTC; CDR3 protein: CASSIGRGSGYTF
V gene: TRBV27; clone size: .; D gene: TRBD1; J gene: TRBJ2-3; CDR3 length: 14; CDR3 DNA: TGTGCCAGCAGTACGGGACAGAGCTGGGGTACGCAGTATTTT; CDR3 protein: CASSTGQSWGTQYF
V gene: TRBV6-2/TRBV6-3; clone size: once; D gene: TRBD1; J gene: TRBJ2-7; CDR3 length: 15; CDR3 DNA: TGTGCCAGCAGTTTCGACAGGGGTTTTACCTACGAGCAGTACTTC; CDR3 protein: CASSFDRGFTYEQYF
V gene: TRBV7-6; clone size: .; D gene: TRBD1; J gene: TRBJ2-5; CDR3 length: 18; CDR3 DNA: TGTGCCAGCAGCTTAGTCTCGGGGGGACAGGGGGCGGGAGAGACCCAGTACTTC; CDR3 protein: CASSLVSGGQGAGETQYF
V gene: TRBV11-3; clone size: .; D gene: .; J gene: TRBJ2-1; CDR3 length: 14; CDR3 DNA: TGTGCCAGCAGCTTTGTAGCGTACTTAAATGAGCAGTTCTTC; CDR3 protein: CASSFVAYLNEQFF
V gene: TRBV7-2; clone size: few; D gene: .; J gene: TRBJ2-1; CDR3 length: 14; CDR3 DNA: TGTGCCAGCAGCTTATTAAGTACTCCCAATGAGCAGTTCTTC; CDR3 protein: CASSLLSTPNEQFF
V gene: TRBV10-3; clone size: .; D gene: TRBD2; J gene: TRBJ2-3; CDR3 length: 15; CDR3 DNA: TGTGCCATCGGGGGACTAGCGGCTAGCACAGATACGCAGTATTTT; CDR3 protein: CAIGGLAASTDTQYF
V gene: TRBV4-1; clone size: .; D gene: TRBD2; J gene: TRBJ2-1; CDR3 length: 18; CDR3 DNA: TGCGCCAGCAGCCAAGAGTCGATTAGCGGGGGGAGAAGGGTGGAGCAGTTCTTC; CDR3 protein: CASSQESISGGRRVEQFF